A single sample is the source of the 27 T cell receptor beta chains below, sequenced in a study of blood T cell repertoires in COVID-19. The assay was immunoSEQ multiplex PCR, and TCRdb's table has in-frame clones only and misses some. The sample lists roughly 240,000 clones, 80% to 90% seen once, with around 4.7% in the top ten. The sample taken for sequencing was peripheral blood. The receptors stem from a woman between 65 and 79 years old with acute or convalescent COVID-19.

The chain links TRBV28 to TRBJ1-5; a weak D match, TRBD1 (6 bases). Trimming left V 6 bases short and J 4 bases short, with 10 bases between. Germline CDR1 reads MDHEN; CDR2 reads SYDVKM. The CDR3 consists of 13 residues. Here the CDR3 DNA reads TGTGCCAGCAGCCGGGACAAGAATCAGCCCCAGCATTTT. Translation: CASSRDKNQPQHF.

As DNA, the CDR3 is TGTGCCAGCAGCCCAGGGACTACCTCTCAGTATTTT. Its translation: CASSPGTTSQYF. V usage is TRBV11-1 and J usage is TRBJ2-3; 7 bases are a match to TRBD2. CDR1 SGHAT and CDR2 FQDESV come from the germline V gene (reference sequence). This CDR3 region has 12 residues. J gave up 12 bases and V 5 bases, and 8 bases lay outside the gene matches.

This chain links TRBV6-2 or TRBV6-3 with TRBJ1-4; D unresolved. V lost 6 bases and J 0 bases, leaving 17 bases between the germline ends. The germline CDR1 and CDR2 sequences are MNHEY and SVGEGT. The length of the CDR3 is 17 residues. CDR3 amino acids: CASSSFEEAATNEKLFF. Written as DNA, the CDR3 is TGTGCCAGCAGCTCGTTTGAGGAGGCAGCAACTAATGAAAAACTGTTTTTT.

The chain employs TRBV6-1 and TRBJ1-3; D is uncertain. This CDR3 spans 17 amino acids. The V end was cut by 1 base, the J end by 3 bases, with 16 bases between. CDR1 is MNHNS and CDR2 is SASEGT in the germline V gene. CDR3 sequence reads: CASSEVFGVSGGNTIYF. For the CDR3, the DNA is TGTGCCAGCAGTGAAGTATTTGGAGTTTCGGGTGGAAACACCATATATTTT.

There are a few counts of this clone. The same CDR3 arises from other DNA sequences in this sample as well. V usage is TRBV7-2 and J usage is TRBJ2-7; D ambiguous. Trimming removed 5 bases at V and 3 bases at J, with 5 bases between. Germline CDR1 and CDR2: SGHTA and FQGNSA. The CDR3 is 11 residues long. CDR3 amino acids: CASSLYYEQYF. CDR3 nucleotide sequence: TGTGCCAGCAGCCTTTACTACGAGCAGTACTTC.

Concerning this clone: The identical CDR3 is also encoded by other nucleotide sequences in the sample. The V call is TRBV24-1, the J call TRBJ2-7; tentative D call: TRBD2 (6 bases). V dropped 3 bases and J dropped 3 bases, with 8 bases sitting between them. This CDR3 is 13 amino acids long. Germline values: CDR1 KGHDR, CDR2 SFDVKD. CDR3 amino acids: CATSDGGNYEQYF. DNA for the CDR3: TGTGCCACCAGTGATGGAGGGAACTACGAGCAGTACTTC.

The chain is built from TRBV19 and TRBJ2-1, with unresolved D. Germline V gene sequence: CDR1 LNHDA, CDR2 SQIVND (reference sequence). The CDR3 has 16 amino acids. Trimming stripped 1 base from V and 0 bases from J, with 10 bases between. The chain's CDR3 is CASSIGGASSYNEQFF. Written as DNA, the CDR3 is TGTGCCAGTAGTATAGGTGGAGCGAGCTCCTACAATGAGCAGTTCTTC.

The rearrangement uses TRBV5-1 and TRBJ1-2; 8 bases agree with TRBD1. Per the germline V gene, CDR1 is SGHRS and CDR2 is YFSETQ. This CDR3 is built from 14 residues. Trimming took 4 bases from V and 4 from J; bases not matched to a gene: 6. This CDR3 is CASSLGTGIYGYTF. As DNA, the CDR3 is TGCGCCAGCAGCCTAGGGACAGGTATCTATGGCTACACCTTC.

This sequence joins TRBV6-2 or TRBV6-3 and TRBJ2-1, with TRBD2 identical over 7 bases. Germline CDR1 and CDR2: MNHEY and SVGEGT. The CDR3 is made up of 15 amino acids. Trimming removed 4 bases from V and 7 bases from J; junction bases left unmatched: 10. In DNA form, the CDR3 reads TGTGCCAGCAGTTCCCTCGGGACTACCCTGAATGAGCAGTTCTTC. It translates to CASSSLGTTLNEQFF.

The rearrangement joins TRBV19 to TRBJ1-1; 7 bases fit TRBD1. This CDR3 comprises 13 residues. J was trimmed by 11 bases and V by 7 bases; bases with no gene match: 13. Per germline, CDR1 LNHDA and CDR2 SQIVND (reference sequence). The CDR3: CASTLLGTAVAFF. Here the CDR3 DNA reads TGTGCCAGTACACTACTAGGGACAGCCGTCGCTTTCTTT.

A note on this clone: Additional DNA sequences in this sample encode the identical CDR3. The chain links TRBV5-1 to TRBJ1-2, with 10 nucleotides matching TRBD1. Germline CDR1 and CDR2: SGHRS and YFSETQ. The ends lost 4 bases at V and 2 bases at J; junction bases unmatched: 5. The length of the CDR3 is 15 residues. In DNA, the CDR3 is TGCGCCAGCAGCCTGTCGGGACAGGGGAACTATGGCTACACCTTC. Translation: CASSLSGQGNYGYTF.

This chain connects TRBV5-6 to TRBJ1-3, with 7 bases fitting TRBD1. V lost 1 base and J lost 8; bases outside the gene matches: 12. The germline V gene has CDR1 SGHDT and CDR2 YYEEEE. The CDR3 runs 16 residues. The CDR3 loop is CASSLTGRGLEDTIYF. CDR3 nucleotide sequence: TGTGCCAGCAGCTTGACGGGCAGGGGGTTAGAAGACACCATATATTTT. Filled out from reference TRBV5-6 and TRBJ1-3, the complete variable domain reads DAGVTQSPTHLIKTRGQQVTLRCSPKSGHDTVSWYQQALGQGPQFIFQYYEEEERQRGNFPDRFSGHQFPNYSSELNVNALLLGDSALYLCASSLTGRGLEDTIYFGEGSWLTVV.

This clone has only a few counts. The rearrangement uses TRBV10-3 and TRBJ1-1, with 7 bases matching TRBD1. The CDR3 totals 15 residues. CDR1 and CDR2 (germline): ENHRY, SYGVKD. The V and J ends lost 4 bases and 0 bases, in that order; junction bases with no gene match: 5. CDR3 in amino acids: CAISGPGGMNTEAFF. CDR3 bases: TGTGCCATCAGTGGACCAGGGGGAATGAACACTGAAGCTTTCTTT.

The chain uses TRBV7-8 and TRBJ1-6, with 7 bases identical to TRBD1. Germline V gene lookup returns CDR1 SGHVS and CDR2 FQNEAQ. The CDR3 contains 15 residues. The V segment lost 2 bases and the J segment 7 bases; nucleotides outside the gene matches: 5. The CDR3 protein is CASSLRQGGNSPLHF. The DNA for the CDR3 is TGTGCCAGCAGCTTAAGACAGGGAGGCAATTCACCCCTCCACTTT.

The V gene is TRBV18, the J gene TRBJ2-7; 8 bases map to TRBD1. Germline trimming cut 0 bases from V and 3 bases from J; bases unmatched to any gene: 4. CDR1 and CDR2 from the germline V gene are KGHSH and LQKENI. This CDR3 is 15 amino acids long. CDR3 nucleotide sequence: TGTGCCAGCTCACCACCGGGACAGGCGAACTACGAGCAGTACTTC. This sequence encodes CASSPPGQANYEQYF.

This clone was found a few times. This chain uses TRBV10-1 with TRBJ2-3; 10 bases align to TRBD1. The CDR3 is 14 residues long. Germline values: CDR1 WNHNN, CDR2 SYGVQD (reference sequence). V lost 10 bases and J lost 2; bases outside the gene matches: 6. CDR3 residues: CATSDRGPTDTQYF. The CDR3 DNA follows: TGCGCCACCTCCGACAGGGGGCCCACAGATACGCAGTATTTT.

The rearrangement joins TRBV3-1 (or the pseudogene TRBV3-2) to TRBJ1-1; D is ambiguous. V shed 3 bases and J shed 10 bases, with 9 bases lying between them. The CDR3 contains 11 residues. Germline CDR1 reads LGHDT; CDR2 reads YNNKEL (reference sequence). In nucleotides, the CDR3 is TGTGCCAGCAGCCATGGGTCAGGAGCTTTCTTT. The encoded protein is CASSHGSGAFF.

The chain combines TRBV7-9 with TRBJ2-6, with 8 bases identical to TRBD1. The germline V gene has CDR1 SEHNR and CDR2 FQNEAQ (reference sequence). There are 18 residues in the CDR3. The trim removed 3 bases at V and 0 bases at J, leaving 7 bases unmatched. CDR3 coding DNA: TGTGCCAGCAGCTTTACAGGGGGGACACACTCTGGGGCCAACGTCCTGACTTTC. This gives the protein CASSFTGGTHSGANVLTF.

This chain joins TRBV4-2 and TRBJ2-3; the D gene is possibly TRBD2 (6 bases). V lost 2 bases and J 1 base, leaving 13 bases between the germline ends. CDR1 is LGHNA, CDR2 YNFKEQ, per germline. CDR3 length equals 16 residues. CDR3 in amino acids: CASSQFAGGGTDTQYF. The CDR3 DNA sequence: TGTGCCAGCAGCCAATTTGCAGGAGGGGGCACAGATACGCAGTATTTT.

This rearrangement joins TRBV10-3 to TRBJ1-1; 8 nucleotides match TRBD1. Germline V gene sequence: CDR1 ENHRY, CDR2 SYGVKD. The length of the CDR3 is 15 residues. J was trimmed by 4 bases and V by 0 bases; bases with no gene match: 4. DNA for the CDR3: TGTGCCATCAGTGAGTCGGGGGGACAGGTCACTGAAGCTTTCTTT. It translates to CAISESGGQVTEAFF.

The V and J genes are TRBV24-1 and TRBJ2-3; 8 nucleotides agree with TRBD2. In germline, CDR1 is KGHDR, CDR2 SFDVKD. This CDR3 has 15 residues. V shed 5 bases, J shed 4 bases, and the junction held 7 bases outside the gene matches. The CDR3 bases are TGTGCCACCAGTGTCGAACGGGGGGGCCCAGATACGCAGTATTTT. Protein product: CATSVERGGPDTQYF.

This clone was seen just once. The J gene is TRBJ2-1, the V gene TRBV5-6, with 7 bases identical to TRBD2. Germline V gives CDR1 SGHDT, CDR2 YYEEEE. V was pared by 4 bases and J by 10 bases, with 8 bases of the junction left unmatched. The CDR3 consists of 13 residues. CDR3 loop: CASSPWEGLEQFF. The CDR3 DNA reads TGTGCCAGCAGCCCCTGGGAGGGATTGGAGCAGTTCTTC.

The chain links TRBV12-3 or TRBV12-4 to TRBJ1-5; D remains unclear. The CDR3 runs to 12 residues. V dropped 3 bases and J dropped 9 bases, with 9 bases sitting between them. The CDR3 bases are TGTGCCAGCAGTTTCCGAGAGGGGCCCCAGCATTTT. It codes for CASSFREGPQHF.

The CDR3 is CASSMRDYGYTF. CDR3 nucleotide sequence: TGTGCCAGTAGTATGAGGGACTATGGCTACACCTTC. The chain carries TRBV19 and TRBJ1-2, with D hard to call. Deletions cut 3 bases from V and 3 bases from J, with 5 bases between. The CDR3 consists of 12 residues. CDR1 is LNHDA, CDR2 SQIVND, per germline (reference sequence).

The chain employs TRBV10-3 and TRBJ1-1, with D possibly being TRBD1 (5 bases). The CDR3 contains 13 residues. Germline assignment: CDR1 ENHRY and CDR2 SYGVKD. V was cut by 3 bases and J by 8 bases, with 13 bases left in between. The CDR3 region is CAISDVGGDEAFF. The CDR3 DNA is TGTGCCATCAGTGATGTCGGGGGGGACGAAGCTTTCTTT.

This sequence joins TRBV5-6 and TRBJ2-7; a weak D match, TRBD1 (7 bases). The CDR3 has 15 residues. V was cut by 3 bases and J by 6 bases, with 19 bases left in between. From germline, CDR1 is SGHDT and CDR2 YYEEEE. For the CDR3, the DNA is TGTGCCAGCAGCTGGGTTGACAGGGAGGTATCCGAGCAGTACTTC. Encoded protein: CASSWVDREVSEQYF.

The V call is TRBV29-1, the J call TRBJ1-5; 9 bases match TRBD1. Germline V gene data show CDR1 as SQVTM and CDR2 as ANQGSEA. V shed 4 bases and J 4 bases; nucleotides not matched to a gene: 2. The CDR3 runs 13 residues. Here the CDR3 reads CSVGGQGNQPQHF. The DNA for the CDR3 is TGCAGCGTTGGAGGACAGGGGAATCAGCCCCAGCATTTT.